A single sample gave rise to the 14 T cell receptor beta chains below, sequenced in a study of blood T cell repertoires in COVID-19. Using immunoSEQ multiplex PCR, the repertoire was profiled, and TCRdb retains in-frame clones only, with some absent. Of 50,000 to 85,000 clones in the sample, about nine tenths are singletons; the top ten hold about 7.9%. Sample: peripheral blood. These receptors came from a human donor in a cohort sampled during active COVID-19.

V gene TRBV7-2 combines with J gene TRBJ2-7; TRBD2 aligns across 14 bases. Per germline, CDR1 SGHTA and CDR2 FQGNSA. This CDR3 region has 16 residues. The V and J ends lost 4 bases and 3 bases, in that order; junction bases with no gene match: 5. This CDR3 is CASSSSGTSGGYEQYF. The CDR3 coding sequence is TGTGCCAGCAGCTCGTCCGGGACTAGCGGGGGCTACGAGCAGTACTTC.

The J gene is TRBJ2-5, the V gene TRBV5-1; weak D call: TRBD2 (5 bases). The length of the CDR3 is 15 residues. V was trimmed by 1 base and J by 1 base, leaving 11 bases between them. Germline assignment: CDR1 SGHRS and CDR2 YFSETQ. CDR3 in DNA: TGCGCCAGCAGCTTGAGCGGCGGCATCCAAGAGACCCAGTACTTC. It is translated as CASSLSGGIQETQYF.

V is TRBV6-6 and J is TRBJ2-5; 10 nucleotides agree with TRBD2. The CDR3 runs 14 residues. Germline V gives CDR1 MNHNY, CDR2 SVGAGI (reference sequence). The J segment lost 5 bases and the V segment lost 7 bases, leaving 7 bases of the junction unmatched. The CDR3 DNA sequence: TGTGCCAGCACCCTAGCGGGAGAATGGGAGACCCAGTACTTC. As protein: CASTLAGEWETQYF.

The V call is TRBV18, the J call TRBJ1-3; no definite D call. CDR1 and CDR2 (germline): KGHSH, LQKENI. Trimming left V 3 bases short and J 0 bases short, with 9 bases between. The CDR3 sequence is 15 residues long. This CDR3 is CASSPPRSSGNTIYF. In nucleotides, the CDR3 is TGTGCCAGCTCACCCCCCCGGAGCTCTGGAAACACCATATATTTT.

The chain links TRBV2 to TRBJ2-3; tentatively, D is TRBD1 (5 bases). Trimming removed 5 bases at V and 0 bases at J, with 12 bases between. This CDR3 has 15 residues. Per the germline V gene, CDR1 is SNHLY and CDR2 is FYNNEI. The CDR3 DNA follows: TGTGCCAGCAGTCAAGACAGTGCTAGCACAGATACGCAGTATTTT. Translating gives CASSQDSASTDTQYF.

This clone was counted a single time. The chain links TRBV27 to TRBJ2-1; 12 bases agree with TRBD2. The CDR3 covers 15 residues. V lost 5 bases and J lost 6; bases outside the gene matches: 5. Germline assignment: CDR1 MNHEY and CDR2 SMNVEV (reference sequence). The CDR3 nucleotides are TGTGCCAGCAGTCTAGCGGGAGGGCCAGGCAATGAGCAGTTCTTC. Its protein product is CASSLAGGPGNEQFF.

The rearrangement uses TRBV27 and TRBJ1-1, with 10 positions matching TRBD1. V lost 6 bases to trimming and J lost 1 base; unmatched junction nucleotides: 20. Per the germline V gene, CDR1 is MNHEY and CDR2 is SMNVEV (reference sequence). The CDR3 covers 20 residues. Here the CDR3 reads CASSPYRDRGRLNGNTEAFF. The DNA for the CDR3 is TGTGCCAGCAGCCCTTACCGGGACAGGGGCCGCCTAAATGGGAACACTGAAGCTTTCTTT.

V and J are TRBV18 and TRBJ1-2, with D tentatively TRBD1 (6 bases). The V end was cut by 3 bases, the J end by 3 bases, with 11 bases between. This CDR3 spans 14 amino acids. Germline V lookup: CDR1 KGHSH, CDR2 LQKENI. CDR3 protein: CASSPTGLDYGYTF. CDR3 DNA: TGTGCCAGCTCACCTACAGGGTTGGACTATGGCTACACCTTC.

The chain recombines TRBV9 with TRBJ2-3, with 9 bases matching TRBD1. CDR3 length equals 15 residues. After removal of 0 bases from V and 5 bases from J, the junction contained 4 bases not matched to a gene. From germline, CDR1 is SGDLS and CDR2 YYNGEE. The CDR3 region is CASSVAGQGGDTQYF. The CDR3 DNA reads TGTGCCAGCAGCGTAGCGGGACAGGGCGGAGATACGCAGTATTTT.

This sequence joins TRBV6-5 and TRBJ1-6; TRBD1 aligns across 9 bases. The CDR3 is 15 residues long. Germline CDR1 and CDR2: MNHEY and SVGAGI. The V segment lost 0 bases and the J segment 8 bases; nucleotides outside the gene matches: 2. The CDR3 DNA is TGTGCCAGCAGTTACTCGGGACAGGGTTATTCACCCCTCCACTTT. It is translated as CASSYSGQGYSPLHF.

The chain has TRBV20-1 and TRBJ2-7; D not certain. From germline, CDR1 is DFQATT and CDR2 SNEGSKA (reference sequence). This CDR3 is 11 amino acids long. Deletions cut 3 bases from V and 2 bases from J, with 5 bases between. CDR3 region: CSARGPYEQYF. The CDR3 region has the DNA TGCAGTGCTAGGGGCCCCTACGAGCAGTACTTC.

CDR3 nucleotides: TGTGCCAGCACCTCCGGACAGGGGGCGTTCGAGCAGTACTTC. It encodes CASTSGQGAFEQYF. The chain uses TRBV6-5 and TRBJ2-7, with 11 bases identical to TRBD1. Germline-derived CDR1 and CDR2 are MNHEY and SVGAGI. This CDR3 has 14 residues. V dropped 7 bases and J dropped 6; count of bases not matched to a gene: 8.

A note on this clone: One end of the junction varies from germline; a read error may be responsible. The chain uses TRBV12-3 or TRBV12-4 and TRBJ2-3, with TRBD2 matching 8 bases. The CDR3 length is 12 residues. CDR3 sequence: CASTRRGGSSDF. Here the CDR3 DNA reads TGTGCCAGCACCCGTCGGGGGGGGTCGTCTGATTTT.

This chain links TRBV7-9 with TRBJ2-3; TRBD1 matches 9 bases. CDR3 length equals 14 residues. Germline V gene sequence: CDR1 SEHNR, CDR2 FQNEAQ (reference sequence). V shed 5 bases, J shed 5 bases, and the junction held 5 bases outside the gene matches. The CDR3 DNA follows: TGTGCCAGCAGCCGGGACAGGGCCGGAGATACGCAGTATTTT. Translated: CASSRDRAGDTQYF.